Presented here are 9 T cell receptor beta chains from one specimen sequenced in a study of cytomegalovirus exposure and HLA in healthy donors. Use of 60 Vbeta and 13 Jbeta primers characterized the PCR. Method: immunoSEQ multiplex PCR; TCRdb's copy keeps in-frame clones and lacks some. The sample lists about 150,000 clones; around 75% were seen once. The specimen was PBMCs. All receptors derive from a male donor in good health and CMV-seronegative.

This clone was seen a handful of times. Other DNA sequences in the same sample also yield this CDR3. The chain links TRBV7-9 to TRBJ1-5; 7 bases line up with TRBD1. Germline V gene data show CDR1 as SEHNR and CDR2 as FQNEAQ (reference sequence). This CDR3 region has 14 residues. J lost 7 bases, V lost 1 base, and 4 bases had no gene match. In nucleotides, the CDR3 is TGTGCCAGCAGCTTAGGGGCAGGGGGACAGCCCCAGCATTTT. Protein product: CASSLGAGGQPQHF.

V is TRBV5-1 and J is TRBJ2-3, with D possibly being TRBD2 (5 bases). Germline V gene sequence: CDR1 SGHRS, CDR2 YFSETQ. V was pared by 2 bases and J by 2 bases, with 9 bases between. This CDR3 spans 14 amino acids. CDR3 DNA sequence: TGCGCCAGCAGCTTAACGGGGATCACAGATACGCAGTATTTT. Protein sequence: CASSLTGITDTQYF.

This chain joins TRBV7-9 and TRBJ2-3, with D uncertain. The germline V gene encodes CDR1 SEHNR and CDR2 FQNEAQ (reference sequence). The CDR3 sequence is 14 residues long. V lost 0 bases and J lost 5, with 9 bases in between. The CDR3 sequence is CASSLAGPGDTQYF. DNA of the CDR3: TGTGCCAGCAGCTTAGCTGGGCCCGGAGATACGCAGTATTTT.

The chain's CDR3 is CASRLREGGNSPLHF. CDR3 bases: TGTGCCAGCCGCCTCCGCGAGGGAGGAAATTCACCCCTCCACTTT. The chain couples TRBV7-6 to TRBJ1-6; D is undetermined. This CDR3 comprises 15 residues. Between the trimmed V and J ends, which lost 8 bases and 7 bases, there was a span of 18 bases. Germline values: CDR1 SGHVS, CDR2 FNYEAQ.

V usage is TRBV6-1 and J usage is TRBJ1-6; unclear D gene. The V end lost 6 bases, the J end lost 2 bases, and 11 bases lay between the germline ends. The CDR3 loop spans 15 amino acids. From germline, CDR1 is MNHNS and CDR2 SASEGT. CDR3 DNA: TGTGCCAGCAGCGCGGAGGCAGCCTATAATTCACCCCTCCACTTT. Its protein is CASSAEAAYNSPLHF.

The genes are TRBV7-2 and TRBJ2-3; unclear D gene. The CDR3 covers 13 residues. Per germline, CDR1 SGHTA and CDR2 FQGNSA. V lost 3 bases and J 2 bases, leaving 6 bases between the germline ends. In nucleotides, the CDR3 is TGTGCCAGCAGCTTGCGTAACACAGATACGCAGTATTTT. Translation: CASSLRNTDTQYF.

The sample holds one count of this clone. The gene calls are TRBV19 and TRBJ2-7, with D possibly matching TRBD2 (5 bases). This CDR3 spans 16 amino acids. V gave up 5 bases and J gave up 2 bases, with 19 bases separating them. The germline V gene encodes CDR1 LNHDA and CDR2 SQIVND (reference sequence). As DNA, the CDR3 is TGTGCCAGTAGTCCTCCTGGGTGGGCGGGCACCTACGAGCAGTACTTC. Its translation: CASSPPGWAGTYEQYF.

V gene TRBV5-1 combines with J gene TRBJ1-2; TRBD1 agrees at 10 bases. V lost 4 bases, J lost 4 bases, and 13 bases stayed unmatched. The germline gives CDR1 SGHRS, CDR2 YFSETQ. The CDR3 totals 17 residues. The CDR3, as DNA: TGCGCCAGCAGCCTTACCGGGACAGGGGACTTCGGCTATGGCTACACCTTC. It is translated as CASSLTGTGDFGYGYTF. Full variable domain (remainder filled in from reference TRBV5-1 and TRBJ1-2): KAGVTQTPRYLIKTRGQQVTLSCSPISGHRSVSWYQQTPGQGLQFLFEYFSETQRNKGNFPGRFSGRQFSNSRSEMNVSTLELGDSALYLCASSLTGTGDFGYGYTFGSGTRLTVV.

The gene calls are TRBV4-3 and TRBJ2-4, with 7 bases fitting TRBD2. Trimming cost V 1 base and J 6 bases; bases outside gene matches: 0. The CDR3 runs 13 residues. CDR1 is LGHNA and CDR2 is YSLEER in the germline V gene. CDR3 coding DNA: TGCGCCAGCAGCCAAGCGGGAGGAAACATTCAGTACTTC. Protein sequence: CASSQAGGNIQYF.